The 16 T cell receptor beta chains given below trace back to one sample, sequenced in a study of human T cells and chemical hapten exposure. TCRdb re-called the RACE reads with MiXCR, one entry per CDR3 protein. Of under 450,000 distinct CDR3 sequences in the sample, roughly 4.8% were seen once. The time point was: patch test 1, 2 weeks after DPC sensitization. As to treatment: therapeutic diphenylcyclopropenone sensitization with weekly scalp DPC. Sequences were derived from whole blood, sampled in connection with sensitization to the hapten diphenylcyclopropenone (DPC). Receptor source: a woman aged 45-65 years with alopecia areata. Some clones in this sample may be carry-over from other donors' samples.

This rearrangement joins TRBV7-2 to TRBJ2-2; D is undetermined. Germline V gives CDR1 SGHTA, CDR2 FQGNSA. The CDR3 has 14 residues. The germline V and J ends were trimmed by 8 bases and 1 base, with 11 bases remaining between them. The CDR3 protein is CASLVPGNTGELFF. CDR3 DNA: TGTGCCAGCCTCGTTCCTGGGAACACCGGGGAGCTGTTTTTT.

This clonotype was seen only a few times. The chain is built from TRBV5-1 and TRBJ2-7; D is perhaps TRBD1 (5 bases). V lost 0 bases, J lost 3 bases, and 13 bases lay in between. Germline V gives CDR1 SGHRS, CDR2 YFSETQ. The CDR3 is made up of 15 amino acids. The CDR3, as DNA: TGCGCCAGCAGCTTGGACGCAGGCAGGGTCTACGAGCAGTACTTC. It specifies CASSLDAGRVYEQYF. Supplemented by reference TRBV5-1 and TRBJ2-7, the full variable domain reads KAGVTQTPRYLIKTRGQQVTLSCSPISGHRSVSWYQQTPGQGLQFLFEYFSETQRNKGNFPGRFSGRQFSNSRSEMNVSTLELGDSALYLCASSLDAGRVYEQYFGPGTRLTVT.

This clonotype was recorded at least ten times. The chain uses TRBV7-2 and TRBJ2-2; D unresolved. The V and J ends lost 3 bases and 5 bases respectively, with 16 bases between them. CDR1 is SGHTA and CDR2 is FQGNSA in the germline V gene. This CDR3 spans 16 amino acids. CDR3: CASSFRPAIGTGELFF. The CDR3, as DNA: TGTGCCAGCAGCTTCCGACCGGCTATAGGAACCGGGGAGCTGTTTTTT.

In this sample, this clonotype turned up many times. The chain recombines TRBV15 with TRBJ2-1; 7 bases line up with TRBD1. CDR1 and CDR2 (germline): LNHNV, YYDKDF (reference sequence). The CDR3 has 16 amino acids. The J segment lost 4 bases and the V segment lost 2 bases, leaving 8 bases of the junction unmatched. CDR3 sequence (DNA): TGTGCCACCAGCAGACACAGGGGCGCTACATACAATGAGCAGTTCTTC. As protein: CATSRHRGATYNEQFF.

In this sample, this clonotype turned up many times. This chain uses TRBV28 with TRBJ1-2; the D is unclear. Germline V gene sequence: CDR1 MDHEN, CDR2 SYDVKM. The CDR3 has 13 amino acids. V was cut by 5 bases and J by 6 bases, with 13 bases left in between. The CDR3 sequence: CASSKNRVDGYTF. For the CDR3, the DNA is TGTGCCAGCAGTAAAAATAGGGTGGATGGCTACACCTTC.

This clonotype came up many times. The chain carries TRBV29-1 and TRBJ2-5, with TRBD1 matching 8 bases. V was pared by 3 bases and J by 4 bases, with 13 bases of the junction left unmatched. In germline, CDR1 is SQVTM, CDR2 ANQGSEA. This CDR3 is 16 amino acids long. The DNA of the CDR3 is TGCAGCGTTGAGAGGCACAGGACAGGGATGAGAGAGACCCAGTACTTC. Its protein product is CSVERHRTGMRETQYF.

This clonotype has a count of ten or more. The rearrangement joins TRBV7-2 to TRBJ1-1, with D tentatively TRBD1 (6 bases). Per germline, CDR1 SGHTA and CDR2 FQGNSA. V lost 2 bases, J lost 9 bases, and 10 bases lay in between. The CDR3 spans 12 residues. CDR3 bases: TGTGCCAGCAGCTTATATTGGGGGCAAGCTTTCTTT. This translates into CASSLYWGQAFF.

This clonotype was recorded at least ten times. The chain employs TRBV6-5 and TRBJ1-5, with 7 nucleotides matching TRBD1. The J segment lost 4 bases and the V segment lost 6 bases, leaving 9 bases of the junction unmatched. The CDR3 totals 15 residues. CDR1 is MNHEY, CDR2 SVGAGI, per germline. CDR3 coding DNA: TGTGCCAGCAGGGCCCTTACACAGGGGAATCAGCCCCAGCATTTT. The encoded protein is CASRALTQGNQPQHF.

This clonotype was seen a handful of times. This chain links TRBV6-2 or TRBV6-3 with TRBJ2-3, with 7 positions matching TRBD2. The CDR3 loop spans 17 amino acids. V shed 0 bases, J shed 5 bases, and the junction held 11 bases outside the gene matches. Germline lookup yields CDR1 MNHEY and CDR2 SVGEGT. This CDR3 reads CASSYSTSMGNGDTQYF. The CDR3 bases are TGTGCCAGCAGTTACTCGACTAGCATGGGGAATGGAGATACGCAGTATTTT.

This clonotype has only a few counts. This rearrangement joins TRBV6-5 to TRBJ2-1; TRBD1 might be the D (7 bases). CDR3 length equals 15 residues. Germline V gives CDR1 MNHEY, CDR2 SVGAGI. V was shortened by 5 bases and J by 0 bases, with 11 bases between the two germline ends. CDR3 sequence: CASSPRGDSYNEQFF. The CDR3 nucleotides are TGTGCCAGCAGTCCCAGGGGGGACTCCTACAATGAGCAGTTCTTC.

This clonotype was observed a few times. The CDR3 protein is CASSAPLSREASGRAWNEQFF. Written as DNA, the CDR3 is TGTGCCAGCAGCGCCCCCCTCTCTCGAGAGGCTAGCGGGAGGGCCTGGAATGAGCAGTTCTTC. The V call is TRBV9, the J call TRBJ2-1; TRBD2 matches 12 bases. Trimming cost V 3 bases and J 7 bases; bases outside gene matches: 23. Germline assignment: CDR1 SGDLS and CDR2 YYNGEE. The CDR3 has 21 residues.

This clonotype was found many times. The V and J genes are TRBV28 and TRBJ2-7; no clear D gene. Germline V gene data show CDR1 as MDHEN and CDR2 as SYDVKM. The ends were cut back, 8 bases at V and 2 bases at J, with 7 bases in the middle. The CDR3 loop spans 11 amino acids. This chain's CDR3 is CASSDAYEQYF. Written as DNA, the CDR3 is TGTGCCAGCTCCGATGCCTACGAGCAGTACTTC.

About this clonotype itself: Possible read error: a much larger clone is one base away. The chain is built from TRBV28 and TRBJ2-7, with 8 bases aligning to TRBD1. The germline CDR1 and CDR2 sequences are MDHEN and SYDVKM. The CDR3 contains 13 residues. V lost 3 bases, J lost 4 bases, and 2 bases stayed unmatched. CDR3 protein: CASSFGDRYEQYF. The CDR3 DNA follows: TGTGCCAGCAGTTTCGGGGACAGGTACGAGCAGTACTTC.

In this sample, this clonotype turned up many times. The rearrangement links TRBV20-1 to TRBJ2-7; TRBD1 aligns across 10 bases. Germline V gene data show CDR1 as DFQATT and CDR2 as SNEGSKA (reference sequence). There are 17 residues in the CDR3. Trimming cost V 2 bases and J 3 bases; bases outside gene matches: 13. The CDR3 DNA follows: TGCAGTGCTAGACGCGAATACGGGACAGGGGCGGTCTACGAGCAGTACTTC. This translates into CSARREYGTGAVYEQYF.

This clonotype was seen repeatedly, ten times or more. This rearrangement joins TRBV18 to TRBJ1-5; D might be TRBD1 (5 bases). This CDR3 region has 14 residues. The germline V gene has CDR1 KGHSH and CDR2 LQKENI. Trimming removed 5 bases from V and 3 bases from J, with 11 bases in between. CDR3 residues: CASSYRGHNQPQHF. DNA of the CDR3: TGTGCCAGCTCATACCGGGGCCACAATCAGCCCCAGCATTTT.

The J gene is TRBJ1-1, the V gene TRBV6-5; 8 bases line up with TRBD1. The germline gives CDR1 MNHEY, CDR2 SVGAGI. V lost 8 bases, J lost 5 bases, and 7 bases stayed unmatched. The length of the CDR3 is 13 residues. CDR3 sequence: CASAGQGGTEAFF. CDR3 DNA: TGTGCCAGCGCAGGACAGGGAGGGACTGAAGCTTTCTTT.